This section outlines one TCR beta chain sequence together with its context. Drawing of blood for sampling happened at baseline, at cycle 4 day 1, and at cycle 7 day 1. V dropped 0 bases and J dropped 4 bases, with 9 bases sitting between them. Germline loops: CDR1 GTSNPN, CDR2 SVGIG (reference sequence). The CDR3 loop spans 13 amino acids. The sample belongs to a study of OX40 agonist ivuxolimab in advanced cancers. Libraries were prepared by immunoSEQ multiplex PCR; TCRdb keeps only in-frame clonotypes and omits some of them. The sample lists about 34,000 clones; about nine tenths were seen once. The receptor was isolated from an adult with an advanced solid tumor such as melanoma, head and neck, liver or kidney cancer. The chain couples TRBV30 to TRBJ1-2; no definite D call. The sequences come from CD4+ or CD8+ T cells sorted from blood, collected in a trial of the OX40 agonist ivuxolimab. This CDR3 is CAWSVGVSYGYTF. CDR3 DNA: TGTGCCTGGAGTGTAGGAGTTAGCTATGGCTACACCTTC.